The 32 T cell receptor beta chains below all came from one sample that was sequenced in a study of cytomegalovirus exposure and HLA in healthy donors. This PCR relied on a set of 60 Vbeta primers and 13 Jbeta primers. The repertoire was sequenced with immunoSEQ multiplex PCR; TCRdb's copy has only in-frame clones and lacks some. The sample carries about 150,000 clones, about 75% recorded once. The specimen sequenced was PBMCs. These receptors originate from a man between 60 and 75 years old in good health and CMV-seronegative.

The chain is built from TRBV11-2 and TRBJ2-2, with TRBD2 identical over 10 bases. Germline values: CDR1 SGHAT, CDR2 FQNNGV. V gave up 1 base and J gave up 3 bases; unmatched junction bases: 11. This CDR3 region has 19 residues. The CDR3 bases are TGTGCCAGCAGCTTAGTAGTGGGAGGGCTAGCGGGAGACACCGGGGAGCTGTTTTTT. Its translation: CASSLVVGGLAGDTGELFF.

The J gene is TRBJ1-6, the V gene TRBV6-5; D is perhaps TRBD1 (6 bases). The V gene's germline CDR1 is MNHEY and CDR2 SVGAGI. The CDR3 has 15 residues. V lost 0 bases and J 10 bases, leaving 13 bases between the germline ends. CDR3 sequence reads: CASSYSGGAGSPLHF. The CDR3 coding sequence is TGTGCCAGCAGTTACTCTGGGGGGGCTGGGTCACCCCTCCACTTT.

This clone was picked up a small number of times. The chain couples TRBV9 to TRBJ1-6; D not certain. The CDR3 has 15 residues. Germline CDR1 SGDLS, CDR2 YYNGEE. V was shortened by 0 bases and J by 5 bases, with 9 bases between the two germline ends. DNA of the CDR3: TGTGCCAGCAGCGTAGTCCCAGAAAATAATTCACCCCTCCACTTT. Translated: CASSVVPENNSPLHF.

The chain couples TRBV4-2 to TRBJ2-7, with TRBD2 matching over 11 bases. V was pared by 2 bases and J by 0 bases, with 3 bases of the junction left unmatched. CDR1 and CDR2 (germline): LGHNA, YNFKEQ. The CDR3 extends over 16 amino acids. For the CDR3, the DNA is TGTGCCAGCAGCCAATTGACTAGCGGGAACTCCTACGAGCAGTACTTC. This codes for CASSQLTSGNSYEQYF.

The chain is built from TRBV19 and TRBJ2-2; TRBD2 is a possible D gene (6 bases). The germline CDR1 and CDR2 sequences are LNHDA and SQIVND (reference sequence). The CDR3 is 14 residues long. V lost 1 base and J 8 bases, leaving 11 bases between the germline ends. The CDR3 DNA reads TGTGCCAGTAGTATAGCGGGAGAATCTGGGGAGCTGTTTTTT. This encodes CASSIAGESGELFF.

This clone was observed a few times. The rearrangement links TRBV6-5 to TRBJ2-1; 10 positions agree with TRBD1. The CDR3 has 15 amino acids. Germline loops: CDR1 MNHEY, CDR2 SVGAGI. Unmatched junction bases numbered 12, after V lost 4 bases and J lost 12 bases. The chain's CDR3 is CASSSPGTGEVGQFF. The DNA of the CDR3 is TGTGCCAGCAGTTCGCCCGGGACAGGGGAGGTTGGGCAGTTCTTC.

V and J are TRBV7-3 and TRBJ2-3, with D tentatively TRBD1 (5 bases). Trimming removed 1 base at V and 3 bases at J, with 14 bases between. Germline lookup yields CDR1 SGHTA and CDR2 FQGTGA. The CDR3 has 16 residues. CDR3 sequence: CASSLMDTSVTDTQYF. DNA of the CDR3: TGTGCCAGCAGCTTAATGGACACGTCAGTAACAGATACGCAGTATTTT. Complete variable domain (other parts from reference TRBV7-3 and TRBJ2-3): GAGVSQTPSNKVTEKGKYVELRCDPISGHTALYWYRQSLGQGPEFLIYFQGTGAADDSGLPNDRFFAVRPEGSVSTLKIQRTERGDSAVYLCASSLMDTSVTDTQYFGPGTRLTVL.

The V gene is TRBV7-9, the J gene TRBJ2-7; 8 nucleotides line up with TRBD2. After removal of 5 bases from V and 1 base from J, the junction contained 7 bases not matched to a gene. Looked up from germline, CDR1 is SEHNR and CDR2 is FQNEAQ (reference sequence). The CDR3 sequence is 15 residues long. CDR3 DNA sequence: TGTGCCAGCAGCCGGGGACTAGAGACTTCCTACGAGCAGTACTTC. Its protein product is CASSRGLETSYEQYF.

The V and J genes are TRBV19 and TRBJ1-5, with TRBD1 identical over 7 bases. This CDR3 spans 15 amino acids. The V and J ends lost 6 bases and 6 bases, in that order; junction bases with no gene match: 11. Germline V gene sequence: CDR1 LNHDA, CDR2 SQIVND (reference sequence). CDR3 nucleotides: TGTGCCAGTAGACTGGACAGGTCCGCGGGTCAGCCCCAGCATTTT. Protein product: CASRLDRSAGQPQHF.

The chain is built from TRBV23-1 and TRBJ2-3; 7 nucleotides agree with TRBD1. TRBV23-1 counts as an open reading frame of uncertain function. The CDR3 has 16 residues. With 2 bases clipped from V and 3 bases from J, the junction kept 8 bases outside the gene matches. CDR3 region: CASSQTPTGKTDTQYF. CDR3 nucleotide sequence: TGCGCCAGCAGTCAAACCCCGACAGGGAAGACAGATACGCAGTATTTT.

V and J are TRBV27 and TRBJ2-2; D is uncertain. The V and J ends lost 7 bases and 2 bases respectively, with 14 bases between them. This CDR3 is 15 amino acids long. Germline V lookup: CDR1 MNHEY, CDR2 SMNVEV (reference sequence). CDR3 sequence (DNA): TGTGCCAGCACCCAGAGGCAGACCAACACCGGGGAGCTGTTTTTT. Its translation: CASTQRQTNTGELFF.

The rearrangement joins TRBV6-1 to TRBJ1-5; no reliable D call. The CDR3 is made up of 12 amino acids. Germline assignment: CDR1 MNHNS and CDR2 SASEGT. Trimming took 4 bases from V and 7 from J, leaving 8 bases between them. CDR3: CASSALSQPQHF. As DNA, the CDR3 is TGTGCCAGCAGTGCCCTATCCCAGCCCCAGCATTTT.

V is TRBV28 and J is TRBJ1-1; tentative D call: TRBD1 (5 bases). The germline gives CDR1 MDHEN, CDR2 SYDVKM. The CDR3 spans 15 residues. Trimming removed 3 bases from V and 0 bases from J, with 11 bases in between. For the CDR3, the DNA is TGTGCCAGCAGTTTCTCCAGGGTGTTGAACACTGAAGCTTTCTTT. This gives the protein CASSFSRVLNTEAFF.

The gene calls are TRBV6-5 and TRBJ1-5, with TRBD1 matching 8 bases. V gave up 6 bases and J gave up 5 bases; unmatched junction bases: 3. The CDR3 length is 13 residues. CDR1 and CDR2 from the germline V gene are MNHEY and SVGAGI. In nucleotides, the CDR3 is TGTGCCAGCAGAGGGACAGGAGATCAGCCCCAGCATTTT. It specifies CASRGTGDQPQHF.

This chain links TRBV2 with TRBJ2-7; 10 nucleotides match TRBD2. V lost 5 bases and J lost 5; bases outside the gene matches: 9. Germline V gene sequence: CDR1 SNHLY, CDR2 FYNNEI. The CDR3 length is 15 residues. This CDR3 is CASSRNSGRYDEQYF. Here the CDR3 DNA reads TGTGCCAGCAGTAGAAATAGCGGGAGGTACGACGAGCAGTACTTC.

The rearrangement links TRBV7-9 to TRBJ2-5; D call uncertain. This CDR3 has 15 residues. Trimming removed 5 bases at V and 1 base at J, with 14 bases between. Per the germline V gene, CDR1 is SEHNR and CDR2 is FQNEAQ (reference sequence). CDR3 sequence reads: CASSLSRSPQETQYF. Written as DNA, the CDR3 is TGTGCCAGCAGCCTGAGCCGTAGTCCCCAAGAGACCCAGTACTTC.

This clone occurred a few times. The chain uses TRBV28 and TRBJ2-3; no definite D call. V was cut by 5 bases and J by 6 bases, with 18 bases left in between. Germline V lookup: CDR1 MDHEN, CDR2 SYDVKM. This CDR3 is 15 amino acids long. Written as DNA, the CDR3 is TGTGCCAGCAGTCGTTCGACACTGTTAGGCGATACGCAGTATTTT. Its protein product is CASSRSTLLGDTQYF.

The V and J genes are TRBV6-6 and TRBJ2-7; TRBD1 might be the D (5 bases). CDR1 and CDR2 from the germline V gene are MNHNY and SVGAGI (reference sequence). The V end was cut by 2 bases, the J end by 3 bases, with 8 bases between. The CDR3 contains 13 residues. The CDR3 region is CASSYDDSYEQYF. CDR3 sequence (DNA): TGTGCCAGCAGTTACGATGACAGCTACGAGCAGTACTTC.

The chain has TRBV7-2 and TRBJ2-7; 7 bases line up with TRBD1. The CDR3 totals 12 residues. V was pared by 5 bases and J by 4 bases, with 2 bases of the junction left unmatched. Germline CDR1 is SGHTA and CDR2 is FQGNSA. The CDR3 nucleotides read TGTGCCAGCAGCATGACAGGGTACGAGCAGTACTTC. Protein product: CASSMTGYEQYF.

The chain has TRBV27 and TRBJ2-2, with 10 bases matching TRBD1. CDR1 MNHEY and CDR2 SMNVEV come from the germline V gene (reference sequence). The J segment lost 7 bases and the V segment lost 3 bases, leaving 5 bases of the junction unmatched. The CDR3 is made up of 15 amino acids. The CDR3 spells CASSFRTGGDGELFF. As DNA, the CDR3 is TGTGCCAGCAGTTTTCGGACAGGGGGAGACGGGGAGCTGTTTTTT.

The rearrangement links TRBV6-5 to TRBJ2-3; 8 bases are shared with TRBD2. The V and J ends lost 8 bases and 4 bases, in that order; junction bases with no gene match: 8. The CDR3 totals 14 residues. Per the germline V gene, CDR1 is MNHEY and CDR2 is SVGAGI. The CDR3 DNA sequence: TGTGCCAGCCAGGCTAGCGGGCCCGCAGATACGCAGTATTTT. Its translation: CASQASGPADTQYF.

This chain uses TRBV4-3 with TRBJ2-3; the match to TRBD2 covers 9 bases. Germline loops: CDR1 LGHNA, CDR2 YSLEER. The V gene end was trimmed by 4 bases and the J gene end by 0 bases; junction bases not matched to a gene: 8. The CDR3 has 17 residues. CDR3 residues: CASSLRVAGESTDTQYF. The CDR3 DNA sequence: TGCGCCAGCAGCCTCCGGGTAGCGGGAGAAAGCACAGATACGCAGTATTTT.

The CDR3 coding sequence is TGTGCCAGCAGCGTATCCTCGGGACTTAGAGAGACCCAGTACTTC. Translation gives CASSVSSGLRETQYF. The chain employs TRBV9 and TRBJ2-5; possible D gene TRBD2, 6 bases. Trimming left V 1 base short and J 4 bases short, with 14 bases between. Germline lookup yields CDR1 SGDLS and CDR2 YYNGEE. The CDR3 is 15 residues long.

V and J are TRBV28 and TRBJ1-1; D perhaps matches TRBD1 (6 bases). V gave up 7 bases and J gave up 1 base, with 13 bases separating them. Germline values: CDR1 MDHEN, CDR2 SYDVKM. The CDR3 sequence is 14 residues long. The CDR3 region has the DNA TGTGCCAGCACCATACCGACAGGGAACACTGAAGCTTTCTTT. Amino acid sequence: CASTIPTGNTEAFF. The full variable domain, completed using reference TRBV28 and TRBJ1-1, is DVKVTQSSRYLVKRTGEKVFLECVQDMDHENMFWYRQDPGLGLRLIYFSYDVKMKEKGDIPEGYSVSREKKERFSLILESASTNQTSMYLCASTIPTGNTEAFFGQGTRLTVV.

The genes are TRBV5-4 and TRBJ2-1; TRBD2 aligns across 16 bases. The V and J ends lost 0 bases and 4 bases, in that order; junction bases with no gene match: 4. This CDR3 is built from 18 residues. Germline CDR1 SGHNT, CDR2 YYREEE (reference sequence). The CDR3 here is CASSLGGTSGREYNEQFF. CDR3 nucleotide sequence: TGTGCCAGCAGCTTGGGGGGGACTAGCGGGAGGGAGTACAATGAGCAGTTCTTC.

V and J are TRBV11-2 and TRBJ2-1; a weak D match, TRBD2 (5 bases). The CDR3 loop spans 13 amino acids. Trimming took 3 bases from V and 3 from J, leaving 6 bases between them. The germline gives CDR1 SGHAT, CDR2 FQNNGV. The CDR3 region has the DNA TGTGCCAGCAGCTTTGACTACTACAATGAGCAGTTCTTC. As protein: CASSFDYYNEQFF. Combining the CDR3 with reference TRBV11-2 and TRBJ2-1 gives the whole variable domain EAGVAQSPRYKIIEKRQSVAFWCNPISGHATLYWYQQILGQGPKLLIQFQNNGVVDDSQLPKDRFSAERLKGVDSTLKIQPAKLEDSAVYLCASSFDYYNEQFFGPGTRLTVL.

The chain joins TRBV2 to TRBJ2-3; D is uncertain. Germline-derived CDR1 and CDR2 are SNHLY and FYNNEI. This CDR3 is 14 amino acids long. V dropped 5 bases and J dropped 3 bases, with 12 bases sitting between them. DNA of the CDR3: TGTGCCAGCAGTACCCTCCGGGTTACAGATACGCAGTATTTT. As protein: CASSTLRVTDTQYF.

V gene TRBV7-2 combines with J gene TRBJ1-1; D is ambiguous. V lost 4 bases, J lost 1 base, and 10 bases lay in between. CDR1 and CDR2 from the germline V gene are SGHTA and FQGNSA. The CDR3 runs 14 residues. In DNA form, the CDR3 reads TGTGCCAGCAGCTACCGCAGACAGAACACTGAAGCTTTCTTT. Translation: CASSYRRQNTEAFF.

This chain connects TRBV14 to TRBJ1-2; 12 bases agree with TRBD1. The CDR3 has 19 residues. Germline-derived CDR1 and CDR2 are SGHDN and FVKESK. V was pared by 0 bases and J by 5 bases, with 13 bases of the junction left unmatched. The CDR3 region is CASSQELGTGGGKAYGYTF. DNA of the CDR3: TGTGCCAGCAGCCAAGAACTTGGGACAGGGGGCGGCAAAGCTTATGGCTACACCTTC. Together with reference TRBV14 and TRBJ1-2, the CDR3 gives the full variable domain: EAGVTQFPSHSVIEKGQTVTLRCDPISGHDNLYWYRRVMGKEIKFLLHFVKESKQDESGMPNNRFLAERTGGTYSTLKVQPAELEDSGVYFCASSQELGTGGGKAYGYTFGSGTRLTVV.

This chain joins TRBV19 and TRBJ1-1; TRBD1 matches 7 bases. CDR1 LNHDA and CDR2 SQIVND come from the germline V gene (reference sequence). The CDR3 runs to 13 residues. J was trimmed by 1 base and V by 4 bases; bases with no gene match: 0. CDR3 sequence (DNA): TGTGCCAGTAGTAGGACAGGGAACACTGAAGCTTTCTTT. Protein: CASSRTGNTEAFF.

J is TRBJ2-7 and V is TRBV27; a possible D gene is TRBD1 (6 bases). The CDR3 runs 15 residues. V was trimmed by 2 bases and J by 2 bases, leaving 13 bases between them. Germline V gives CDR1 MNHEY, CDR2 SMNVEV (reference sequence). Written as DNA, the CDR3 is TGTGCCAGCAGTTTAAGGAATACAGGGCCCTACGAGCAGTACTTC. It codes for CASSLRNTGPYEQYF.

V is TRBV19 and J is TRBJ1-1; 7 bases are shared with TRBD1. The CDR3 runs to 13 residues. J was trimmed by 5 bases and V by 4 bases; bases with no gene match: 4. From germline, CDR1 is LNHDA and CDR2 SQIVND (reference sequence). CDR3 nucleotides: TGTGCCAGTAGTAAAACAGGGGAGACTGAAGCTTTCTTT. It specifies CASSKTGETEAFF.